This T cell receptor beta chain was sequenced for a study of shared clonotypes between healthy human individuals. This clone has only one observation. Germline V gene sequence: CDR1 ENHRY, CDR2 SYGVKD. Trimming at V came to 4 bases and at J to 2 bases, leaving 0 bases not matched to a gene. The CDR3 runs 14 residues. Here immunoSEQ multiplex PCR was the method, and the copy in TCRdb shows in-frame clones only, minus some. This table holds about 380,000 clones, 90% to 98% found once. Sequencing used memory CD8+ T cells sorted from blood. Noted subset: CD45RO+ cells pooled with CCR7-negative TemRA cells. The chain is built from TRBV10-3 and TRBJ2-5; TRBD2 matches 11 bases. This receptor was taken from a man aged 25 to 40 in good health. CDR3 residues: CAISGLAGQETQYF. CDR3 coding DNA: TGTGCCATCAGTGGACTAGCGGGGCAAGAGACCCAGTACTTC.